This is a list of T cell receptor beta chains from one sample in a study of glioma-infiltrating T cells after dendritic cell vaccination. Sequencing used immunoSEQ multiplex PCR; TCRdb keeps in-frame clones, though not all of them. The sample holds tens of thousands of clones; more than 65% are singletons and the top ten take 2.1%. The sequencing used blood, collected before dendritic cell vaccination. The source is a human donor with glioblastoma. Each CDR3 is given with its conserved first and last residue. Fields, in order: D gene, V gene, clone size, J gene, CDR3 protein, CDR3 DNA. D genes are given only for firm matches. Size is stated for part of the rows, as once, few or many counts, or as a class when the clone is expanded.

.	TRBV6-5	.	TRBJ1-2	CASSPGSAYGYTF	TGTGCCAGCAGCCCAGGGTCAGCCTATGGCTACACCTTC
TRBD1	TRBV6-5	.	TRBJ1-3	CASSRGQVGGNTIYF	TGTGCCAGCAGCCGGGGACAGGTCGGAGGAAACACCATATATTTT
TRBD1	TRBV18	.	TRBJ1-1	CASARTGDRGTEAFF	TGTGCCAGCGCCCGGACAGGGGACAGGGGCACTGAAGCTTTCTTT
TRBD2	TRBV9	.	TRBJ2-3	CASSVGLAGGSLGTDTQYF	TGTGCCAGCAGCGTAGGACTAGCGGGAGGGTCTTTGGGCACAGATACGCAGTATTTT
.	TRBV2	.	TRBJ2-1	CASRGGSYNEQFF	TGTGCCAGCAGAGGGGGCTCCTACAATGAGCAGTTCTTC
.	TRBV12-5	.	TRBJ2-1	CASGGTVRNEQFF	TGTGCTAGTGGTGGGACTGTTAGGAATGAGCAGTTCTTC
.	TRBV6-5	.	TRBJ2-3	CASSYSGAGGTDTQYF	TGTGCCAGCAGTTACTCCGGAGCAGGGGGGACAGATACGCAGTATTTT
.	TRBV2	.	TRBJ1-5	CASSPGTGGNQPQHF	TGTGCCAGCAGCCCCGGGACCGGGGGGAATCAGCCCCAGCATTTT
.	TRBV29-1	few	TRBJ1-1	CSVLWGRKAFF	TGCAGCGTTCTCTGGGGGCGGAAAGCTTTCTTT
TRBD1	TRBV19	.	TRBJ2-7	CASSIRTGGVYEQYF	TGTGCCAGTAGTATTAGGACAGGGGGCGTCTACGAGCAGTACTTC
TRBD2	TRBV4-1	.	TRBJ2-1	CASSPAGARYEQFF	TGCGCCAGCAGCCCCGCGGGAGCTAGGTATGAGCAGTTCTTC
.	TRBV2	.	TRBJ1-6	CASSEAYRAHPTDF	TGTGCCAGCAGTGAAGCGTACAGGGCACACCCAACGGACTTT
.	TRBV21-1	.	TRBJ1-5	CASSKISLPTGHSDQPQHF	TGTGCCAGCAGCAAAATTAGCCTCCCCACGGGACACTCAGATCAGCCCCAGCATTTT
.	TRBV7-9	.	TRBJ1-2	CASSLAEGIDYGYTF	TGTGCCAGCAGCTTAGCGGAGGGGATAGACTATGGCTACACCTTC
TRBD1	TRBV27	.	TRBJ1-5	CASSLVGTGDQPQHF	TGTGCCAGCAGTTTAGTAGGGACAGGGGATCAGCCCCAGCATTTT
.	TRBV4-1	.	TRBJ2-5	CASSQAWTVSETQYF	TGCGCCAGCAGCCAAGCTTGGACAGTGTCAGAGACCCAGTACTTC
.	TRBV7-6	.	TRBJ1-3	CASSSMTGLSGNTIYF	TGTGCCAGCAGTTCTATGACAGGTCTGTCTGGAAACACCATATATTTT
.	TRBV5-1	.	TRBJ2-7	CASSRERTGQSYEQYF	TGCGCCAGCAGCCGGGAGAGGACAGGACAATCCTACGAGCAGTACTTC
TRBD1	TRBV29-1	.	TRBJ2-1	CSAERGQGENNEQFF	TGCAGCGCAGAGCGGGGACAGGGGGAAAACAATGAGCAGTTCTTC
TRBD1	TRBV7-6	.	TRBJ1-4	CASSLGQGNEKLFF	TGTGCCAGCAGCTTAGGACAGGGGAATGAAAAACTGTTTTTT
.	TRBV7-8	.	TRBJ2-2	CASSPRGGGNTGELFF	TGTGCCAGCAGCCCCCGAGGGGGGGGCAACACCGGGGAGCTGTTTTTT
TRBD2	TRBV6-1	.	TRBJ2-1	CAITSGRANEQFF	TGTGCCATCACTAGCGGGAGAGCAAATGAGCAGTTCTTC
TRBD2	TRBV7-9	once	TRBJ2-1	CASSSYDSGGVNNEQFF	TGTGCCAGCAGCTCTTACGATAGCGGGGGGGTAAACAATGAGCAGTTCTTC
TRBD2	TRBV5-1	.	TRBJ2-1	CASNLADQTYNEQFF	TGCGCCAGCAATCTAGCGGACCAAACTTACAATGAGCAGTTCTTC
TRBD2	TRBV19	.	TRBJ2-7	CASRGLAGVSEQYF	TGTGCCAGCCGCGGACTAGCGGGGGTGTCCGAGCAGTACTTC
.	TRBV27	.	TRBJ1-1	CASRTPSTGNTEAFF	TGTGCCAGCAGAACCCCCTCTACAGGGAACACTGAAGCTTTCTTT
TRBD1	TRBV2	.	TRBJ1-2	CASSLTGTYGYTF	TGTGCCAGCAGCTTGACAGGGACCTATGGCTACACCTTC
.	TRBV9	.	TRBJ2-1	CASSVDPGEGNEQFF	TGTGCCAGCAGCGTAGATCCAGGGGAGGGCAATGAGCAGTTCTTC
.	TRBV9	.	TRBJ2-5	CASSVGNPRETQYF	TGTGCCAGCAGCGTAGGTAACCCCCGGGAGACCCAGTACTTC
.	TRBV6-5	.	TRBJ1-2	CASRGDSYGYTF	TGTGCCAGCAGGGGCGACAGCTATGGCTACACCTTC
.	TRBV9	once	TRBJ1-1	CASSVGQPNTEAFF	TGTGCCAGCAGCGTAGGACAGCCGAACACTGAAGCTTTCTTT
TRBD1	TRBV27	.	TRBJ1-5	CASSGSDRGSQPQHF	TGTGCCAGCAGTGGGTCGGACAGGGGGAGTCAGCCCCAGCATTTT
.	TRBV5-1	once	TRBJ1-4	CASAAGAATNEKLFF	TGCGCCAGCGCGGCGGGAGCTGCAACTAATGAAAAACTGTTTTTT
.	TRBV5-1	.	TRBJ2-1	CASSRQGDSYNEQFF	TGCGCCAGCAGCAGACAAGGGGACTCCTACAATGAGCAGTTCTTC
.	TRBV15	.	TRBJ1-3	CATSRDRQGGNTIYF	TGTGCCACCAGCAGAGATAGGCAGGGTGGAAACACCATATATTTT
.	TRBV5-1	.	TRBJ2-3	CASSLGEPTDTQYF	TGCGCCAGCAGCTTGGGGGAGCCCACAGATACGCAGTATTTT
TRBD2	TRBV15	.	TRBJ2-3	CATSGLQTSGDTQYF	TGTGCCACCAGCGGACTCCAGACTAGCGGGGATACGCAGTATTTT
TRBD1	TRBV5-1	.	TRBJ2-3	CASSGGQGSTDTQYF	TGCGCCAGCAGCGGGGGACAGGGGAGCACAGATACGCAGTATTTT
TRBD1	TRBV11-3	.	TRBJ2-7	CASSYGTGSYEQYF	TGTGCCAGCAGCTATGGGACAGGGAGCTACGAGCAGTACTTC
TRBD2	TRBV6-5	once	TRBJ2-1	CASRWGGELDNEQFF	TGTGCCAGTAGGTGGGGGGGTGAACTCGACAATGAGCAGTTCTTC
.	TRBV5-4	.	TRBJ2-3	CASSLEQGFADTQYF	TGTGCCAGCAGCTTGGAGCAGGGGTTTGCAGATACGCAGTATTTT
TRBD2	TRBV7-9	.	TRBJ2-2	CASSLAGGVTGELFF	TGTGCCAGCAGCTTAGCGGGAGGGGTCACCGGGGAGCTGTTTTTT
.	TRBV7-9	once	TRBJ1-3	CASSSAGRVVGNTIYF	TGTGCCAGCAGCTCCGCCGGGAGGGTCGTTGGAAACACCATATATTTT
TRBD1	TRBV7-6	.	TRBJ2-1	CASSSGTGNYNEQFF	TGTGCCAGCAGCTCAGGGACAGGGAACTACAATGAGCAGTTCTTC
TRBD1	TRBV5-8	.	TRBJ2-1	CASSLGQGYNEQFF	TGTGCCAGCAGCTTAGGACAGGGCTACAATGAGCAGTTCTTC
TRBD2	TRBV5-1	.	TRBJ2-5	CASTWLAGGPQETQYF	TGCGCCAGCACGTGGTTAGCGGGGGGTCCACAAGAGACCCAGTACTTC
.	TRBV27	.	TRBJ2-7	CASSFLQYPLYEQYF	TGTGCCAGCAGTTTTTTACAGTATCCCCTCTACGAGCAGTACTTC
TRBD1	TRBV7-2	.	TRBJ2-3	CASSLTRGPEDTQYF	TGTGCCAGCAGCTTAACCAGGGGGCCCGAAGATACGCAGTATTTT
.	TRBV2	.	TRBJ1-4	CARPGRTNEKLFF	TGTGCCAGACCAGGGCGAACTAATGAAAAACTGTTTTTT
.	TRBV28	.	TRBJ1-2	CASSFRTDRQAGYTF	TGTGCCAGCAGTTTTCGGACAGACAGACAGGCTGGCTACACCTTC
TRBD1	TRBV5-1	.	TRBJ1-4	CASSLADRANEKLFF	TGCGCCAGCAGCTTGGCCGACAGGGCTAATGAAAAACTGTTTTTT
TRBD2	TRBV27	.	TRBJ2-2	CASSIGTSGREGGELFF	TGTGCCAGCAGTATTGGGACTAGCGGGAGGGAAGGCGGGGAGCTGTTTTTT
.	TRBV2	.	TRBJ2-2	CASRRNQGLLNTGELFF	TGTGCCAGCAGGCGAAACCAGGGACTGTTGAACACCGGGGAGCTGTTTTTT